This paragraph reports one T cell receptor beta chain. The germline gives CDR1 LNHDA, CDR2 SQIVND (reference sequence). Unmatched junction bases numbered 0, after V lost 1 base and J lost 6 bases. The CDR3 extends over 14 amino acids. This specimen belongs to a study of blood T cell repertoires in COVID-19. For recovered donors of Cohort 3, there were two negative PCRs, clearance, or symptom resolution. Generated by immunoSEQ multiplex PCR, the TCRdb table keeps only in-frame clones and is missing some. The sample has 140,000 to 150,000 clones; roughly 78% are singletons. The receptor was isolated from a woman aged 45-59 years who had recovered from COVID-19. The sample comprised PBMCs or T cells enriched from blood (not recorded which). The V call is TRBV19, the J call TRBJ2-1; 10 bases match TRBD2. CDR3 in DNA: TGTGCCAGTAGTATAGCTAGCGGGGGCAATGAGCAGTTCTTC. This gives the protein CASSIASGGNEQFF.